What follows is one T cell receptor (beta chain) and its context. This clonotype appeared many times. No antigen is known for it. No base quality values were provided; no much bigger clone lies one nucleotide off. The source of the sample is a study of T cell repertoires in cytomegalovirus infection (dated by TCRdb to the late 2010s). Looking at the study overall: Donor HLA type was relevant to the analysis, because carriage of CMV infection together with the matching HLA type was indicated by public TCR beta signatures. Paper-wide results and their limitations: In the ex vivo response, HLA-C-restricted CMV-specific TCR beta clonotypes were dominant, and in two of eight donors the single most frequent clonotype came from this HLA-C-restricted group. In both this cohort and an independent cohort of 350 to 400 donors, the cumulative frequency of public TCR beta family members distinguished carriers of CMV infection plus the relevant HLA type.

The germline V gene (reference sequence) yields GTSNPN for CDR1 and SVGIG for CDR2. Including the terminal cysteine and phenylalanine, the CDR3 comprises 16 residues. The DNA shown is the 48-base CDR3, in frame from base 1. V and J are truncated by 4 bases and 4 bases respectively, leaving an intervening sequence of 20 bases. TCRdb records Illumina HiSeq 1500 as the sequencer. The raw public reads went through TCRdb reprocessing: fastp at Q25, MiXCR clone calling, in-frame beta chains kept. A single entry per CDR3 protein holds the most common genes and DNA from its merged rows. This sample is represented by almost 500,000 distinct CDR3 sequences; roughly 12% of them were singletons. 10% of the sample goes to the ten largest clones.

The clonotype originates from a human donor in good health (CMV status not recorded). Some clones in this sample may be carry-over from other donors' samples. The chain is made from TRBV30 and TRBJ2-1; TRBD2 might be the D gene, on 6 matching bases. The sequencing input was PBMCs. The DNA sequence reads TGTGCCTGGATCCGATCTGGGGCAGGGAGGTACAATGAGCAGTTCTTC. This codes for CAWIRSGAGRYNEQFF.